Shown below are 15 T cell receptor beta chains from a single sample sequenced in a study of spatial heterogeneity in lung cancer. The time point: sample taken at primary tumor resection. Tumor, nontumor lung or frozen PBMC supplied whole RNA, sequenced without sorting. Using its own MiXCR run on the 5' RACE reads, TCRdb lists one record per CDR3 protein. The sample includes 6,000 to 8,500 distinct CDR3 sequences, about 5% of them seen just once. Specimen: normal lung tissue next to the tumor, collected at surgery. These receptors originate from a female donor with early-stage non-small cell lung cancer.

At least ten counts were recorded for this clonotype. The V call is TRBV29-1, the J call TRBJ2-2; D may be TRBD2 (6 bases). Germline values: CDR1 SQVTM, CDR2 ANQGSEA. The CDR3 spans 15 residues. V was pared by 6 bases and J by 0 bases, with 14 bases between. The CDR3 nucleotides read TGCAGCGTCGCGGGGCGGACATCGAACACCGGGGAGCTGTTTTTT. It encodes CSVAGRTSNTGELFF.

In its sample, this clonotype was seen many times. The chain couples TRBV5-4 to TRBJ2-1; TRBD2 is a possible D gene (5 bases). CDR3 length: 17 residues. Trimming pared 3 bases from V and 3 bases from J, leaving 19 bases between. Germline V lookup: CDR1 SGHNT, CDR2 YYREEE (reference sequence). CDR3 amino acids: CASSSGFGVGFYNEQFF. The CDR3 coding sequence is TGTGCCAGCAGCTCTGGATTCGGGGTTGGATTCTACAATGAGCAGTTCTTC.

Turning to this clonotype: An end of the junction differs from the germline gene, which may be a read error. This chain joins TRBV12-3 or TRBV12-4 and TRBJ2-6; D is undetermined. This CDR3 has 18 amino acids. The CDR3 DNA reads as TGTGCCAGCAGCTTAGACTCGTTACTTCTGGCTGGGGCCAACGTCCTGACTTTC. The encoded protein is CASSLDSLLLAGANVLTF.

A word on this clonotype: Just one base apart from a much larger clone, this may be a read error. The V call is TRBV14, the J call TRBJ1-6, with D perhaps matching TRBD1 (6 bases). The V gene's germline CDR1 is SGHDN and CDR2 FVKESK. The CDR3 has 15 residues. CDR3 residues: CTSSQGGQGQTPLHF. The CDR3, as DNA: TGTACCAGCAGCCAAGGTGGGCAGGGGCAGACACCCCTCCACTTT.

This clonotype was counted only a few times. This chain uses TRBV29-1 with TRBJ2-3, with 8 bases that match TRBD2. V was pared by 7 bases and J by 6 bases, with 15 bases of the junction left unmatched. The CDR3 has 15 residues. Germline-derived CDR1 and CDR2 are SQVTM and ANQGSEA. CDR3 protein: CSAKGGTSSADTQYF. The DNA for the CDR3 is TGCAGCGCGAAGGGGGGGACTAGTTCGGCTGATACGCAGTATTTT.

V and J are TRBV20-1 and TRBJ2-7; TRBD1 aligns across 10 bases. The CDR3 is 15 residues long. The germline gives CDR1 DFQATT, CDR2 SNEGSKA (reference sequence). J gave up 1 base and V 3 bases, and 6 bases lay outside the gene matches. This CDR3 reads CSARASDRGSYEQYF. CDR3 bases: TGCAGTGCTAGGGCCTCGGACAGGGGGTCCTACGAGCAGTACTTC.

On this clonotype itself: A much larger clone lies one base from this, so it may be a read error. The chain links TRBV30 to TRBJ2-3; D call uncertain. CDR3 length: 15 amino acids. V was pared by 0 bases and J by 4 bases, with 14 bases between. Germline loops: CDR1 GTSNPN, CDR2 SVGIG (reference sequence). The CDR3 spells CAWSVRGLVADTQYF. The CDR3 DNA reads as TGTGCCTGGAGTGTACGAGGCCTGGTCGCAGATACGCAGTATTTT.

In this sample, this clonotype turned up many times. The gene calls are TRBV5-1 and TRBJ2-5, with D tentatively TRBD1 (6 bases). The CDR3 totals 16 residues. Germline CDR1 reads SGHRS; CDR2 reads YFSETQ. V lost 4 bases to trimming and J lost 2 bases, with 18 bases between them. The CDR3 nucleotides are TGCGCCAGCAGCCTGGCTGGGGGAAGGGGGCAAGAGACCCAGTACTTC. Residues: CASSLAGGRGQETQYF.

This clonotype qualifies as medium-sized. Here the CDR3 reads CASRDGWYEQYF. The CDR3 nucleotides read TGTGCCAGCAGAGATGGGTGGTACGAGCAGTACTTC. V is TRBV27 and J is TRBJ2-7; D gene unclear. V lost 6 bases and J lost 4, with 10 bases in between. The germline V gene has CDR1 MNHEY and CDR2 SMNVEV (reference sequence). The CDR3 has 12 residues.

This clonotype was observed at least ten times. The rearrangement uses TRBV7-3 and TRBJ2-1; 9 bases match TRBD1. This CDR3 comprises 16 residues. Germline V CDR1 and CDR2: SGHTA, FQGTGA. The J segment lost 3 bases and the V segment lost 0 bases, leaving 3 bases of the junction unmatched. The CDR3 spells CASSLTGTGNYNEQFF. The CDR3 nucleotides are TGTGCCAGCAGCTTAACTGGGACAGGGAACTACAATGAGCAGTTCTTC.

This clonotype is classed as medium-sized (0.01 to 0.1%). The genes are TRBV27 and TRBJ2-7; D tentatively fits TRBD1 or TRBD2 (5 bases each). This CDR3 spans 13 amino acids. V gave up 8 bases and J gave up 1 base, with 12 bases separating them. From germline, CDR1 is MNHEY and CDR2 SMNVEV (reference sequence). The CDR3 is CASGLGVSYEQYF. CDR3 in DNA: TGTGCCAGCGGATTGGGGGTGTCCTACGAGCAGTACTTC.

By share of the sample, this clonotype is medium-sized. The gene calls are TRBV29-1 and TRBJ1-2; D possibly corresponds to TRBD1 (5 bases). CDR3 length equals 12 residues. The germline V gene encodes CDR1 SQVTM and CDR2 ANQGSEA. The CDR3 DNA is TGCAGTGCCGGTAGCAGGGAAAATGGCTACACCTTC. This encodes CSAGSRENGYTF.

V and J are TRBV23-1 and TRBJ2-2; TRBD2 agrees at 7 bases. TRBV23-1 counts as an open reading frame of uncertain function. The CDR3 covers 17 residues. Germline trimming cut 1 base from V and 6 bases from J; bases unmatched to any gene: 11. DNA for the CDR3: TGCGCCAGCAGTCAATGGATGGGCGGGAGAGGTTCCGGGGAGCTGTTTTTT. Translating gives CASSQWMGGRGSGELFF.

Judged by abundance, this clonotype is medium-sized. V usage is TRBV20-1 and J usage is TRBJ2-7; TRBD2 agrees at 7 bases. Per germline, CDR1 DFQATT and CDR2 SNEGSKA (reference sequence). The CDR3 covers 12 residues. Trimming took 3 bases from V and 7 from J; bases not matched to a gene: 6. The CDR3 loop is CSASRLAREQYF. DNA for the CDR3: TGCAGTGCTAGTCGACTAGCACGGGAGCAGTACTTC.

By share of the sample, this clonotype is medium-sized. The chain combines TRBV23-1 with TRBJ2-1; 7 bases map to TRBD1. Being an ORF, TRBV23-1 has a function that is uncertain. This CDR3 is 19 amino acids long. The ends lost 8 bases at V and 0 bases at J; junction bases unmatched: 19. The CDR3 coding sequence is TGCGCCAGCGCACTACCCCGGAACAGGGGCCTCCCCTCCTACAATGAGCAGTTCTTC. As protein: CASALPRNRGLPSYNEQFF.